These 11 T cell receptor beta chains share one sample of origin, sequenced in a study of cytomegalovirus exposure and HLA in healthy donors. The PCR contained 60 Vbeta and 13 Jbeta primers. TCRdb's copy holds only in-frame clones and misses some; the assay was immunoSEQ multiplex PCR. The sample shows around 120,000 clones, roughly 80% of them seen only once. Sequencing was carried out using PBMCs. These receptors were collected from a female donor in good health and CMV-seropositive.

V and J are TRBV11-2 and TRBJ2-7, with D perhaps TRBD1 (6 bases). The CDR3 has 16 amino acids. V was cut by 6 bases and J by 1 base, with 19 bases left in between. The germline V gene has CDR1 SGHAT and CDR2 FQNNGV. As DNA, the CDR3 is TGTGCCAGCAGGATCCACTCGACAGGAGTTTCCTACGAGCAGTACTTC. Encoded protein: CASRIHSTGVSYEQYF.

The rearrangement joins TRBV7-8 to TRBJ2-7; 8 bases are shared with TRBD2. The CDR3 consists of 15 residues. The germline CDR1 and CDR2 sequences are SGHVS and FQNEAQ. V trimming: 0 bases; J trimming: 4 bases; junction bases outside the gene matches: 5. Here the CDR3 DNA reads TGTGCCAGCAGCTTAGCGGAGGGACTAGAGTACGAGCAGTACTTC. This translates into CASSLAEGLEYEQYF.

The chain employs TRBV28 and TRBJ1-1; 7 bases are shared with TRBD1. V shed 7 bases, J shed 0 bases, and the junction held 5 bases outside the gene matches. The germline CDR1 and CDR2 sequences are MDHEN and SYDVKM. This CDR3 has 14 residues. CDR3 sequence (DNA): TGTGCCAGCACTCCGGGACAGCTGAACACTGAAGCTTTCTTT. Protein: CASTPGQLNTEAFF.

V usage is TRBV4-3 and J usage is TRBJ2-1, with TRBD2 as a possible D gene (7 bases). V was trimmed by 4 bases and J by 7 bases, leaving 20 bases between them. Germline CDR1 LGHNA, CDR2 YSLEER. The CDR3 runs 16 residues. The CDR3 sequence is CASSPFKGGAINEQFF. CDR3 in DNA: TGCGCCAGCAGCCCCTTCAAGGGGGGGGCCATAAATGAGCAGTTCTTC.

With regard to this clone: A read error may account for a junction end that differs from germline. The chain combines TRBV28 with TRBJ2-7, with D maybe TRBD1 (6 bases). In germline, CDR1 is MDHEN, CDR2 SYDVKM. The CDR3 totals 13 residues. The CDR3 spells CASSFIEDSGVEF. As DNA, the CDR3 is TGTGCCAGCAGTTTCATAGAGGACAGTGGGGTGGAATTC.

The sample holds one count of this clone. The chain employs TRBV7-2 and TRBJ2-7, with 10 bases that match TRBD2. CDR3 size: 14 residues. V was pared by 2 bases and J by 6 bases, with 4 bases of the junction left unmatched. From germline, CDR1 is SGHTA and CDR2 FQGNSA. CDR3 sequence (DNA): TGTGCCAGCAGCTTACTAGCGGGAGTCAGCGAGCAGTACTTC. This gives the protein CASSLLAGVSEQYF.

This clone was seen once. V is TRBV7-9 and J is TRBJ1-6; D gene ambiguous. V dropped 3 bases and J dropped 5 bases, with 11 bases sitting between them. CDR3 length: 15 residues. The germline gives CDR1 SEHNR, CDR2 FQNEAQ (reference sequence). The CDR3: CASSFGNQNNSPLHF. The CDR3 nucleotides read TGTGCCAGCAGCTTCGGGAACCAGAATAATTCACCCCTCCACTTT.

Here the CDR3 DNA reads TGTGCCAGTAGTATCGGCCTACCTGAGGGGCAGTTCTTC. It translates to CASSIGLPEGQFF. The chain combines TRBV19 with TRBJ2-1, with a tentative D call TRBD2 (5 bases). CDR3 size: 13 residues. CDR1 and CDR2 (germline): LNHDA, SQIVND (reference sequence). V lost 3 bases and J 12 bases, leaving 15 bases between the germline ends.

The chain employs TRBV30 and TRBJ1-4, with D hard to call. The V end was cut by 2 bases, the J end by 4 bases, with 11 bases between. The CDR3 sequence is 14 residues long. Germline V gene lookup returns CDR1 GTSNPN and CDR2 SVGIG (reference sequence). The CDR3 DNA reads as TGTGCCTGGAGTAAACAGAGACATAATGAAAAACTGTTTTTT. Translation: CAWSKQRHNEKLFF. The variable domain in full, completed from reference TRBV30 and TRBJ1-4, reads SQTIHQWPATLVQPVGSPLSLECTVEGTSNPNLYWYRQAAGRGLQLLFYSVGIGQISSEVPQNLSASRPQDRQFILSSKKLLLSDSGFYLCAWSKQRHNEKLFFGSGTQLSVL.

The J gene is TRBJ2-2, the V gene TRBV27; tentatively, D is TRBD2 (6 bases). The CDR3 runs 18 residues. Trimming removed 0 bases from V and 0 bases from J, with 14 bases in between. Germline V gene sequence: CDR1 MNHEY, CDR2 SMNVEV (reference sequence). The CDR3 DNA reads as TGTGCCAGCAGTTTATCGGTTCGGGGGTTCACGAACACCGGGGAGCTGTTTTTT. Its translation is CASSLSVRGFTNTGELFF.

The V call is TRBV5-1, the J call TRBJ2-7, with D uncertain. CDR3 length: 15 residues. CDR1 is SGHRS, CDR2 YFSETQ, per germline. V was clipped by 4 bases and J by 0 bases, with 14 bases between them. The CDR3 loop is CASSAPERSSYEQYF. Here the CDR3 DNA reads TGCGCCAGCAGCGCGCCTGAAAGGAGCTCCTACGAGCAGTACTTC.